This TCR beta chain was recovered during a study of early T cells in non-severe SARS-CoV-2 infection. Researchers tagged individual cDNA molecules with unique molecular identifiers. MiXCR was run by TCRdb on the 5' RACE reads, yielding one entry per CDR3 protein. The table lists more than 65,000 distinct CDR3 sequences, around 12% of them singletons. This clonotype was seen many times. Sequencing was done on a sample of whole blood. This TCR came from an adult who was a healthcare worker with PCR-confirmed SARS-CoV-2 infection or an uninfected control (not recorded which).

The CDR3 loop reads CASSPPAGGVTGELFF. DNA of the CDR3: TGTGCCAGCTCACCACCTGCGGGAGGTGTCACCGGGGAGCTGTTTTTT. The chain has TRBV18 and TRBJ2-2, with 8 bases lining up with TRBD2. Trimming removed 0 bases from V and 4 bases from J; junction bases left unmatched: 4. CDR1 KGHSH and CDR2 LQKENI come from the germline V gene. The CDR3 sequence is 16 residues long.